Included here is one TCR beta chain sequence, with context. Its cognate antigen is unknown. This record comes from a study of CD8+ T cells in alopecia areata. Overall study results and limits: Higher clonality and more expanded CD8+ clones appeared in lesional than normal scalp.

Reverse transcribed after extraction, RNA yielded cDNA as the sequencing template. Assay used: immunoSEQ multiplex PCR; TCRdb lists only in-frame clones, some missing. The table records 110,000 to 150,000 clones, 62% of them present only once. V lost 4 bases and J lost 1; bases outside the gene matches: 8. The CDR3 length is 16 residues. Germline assignment: CDR1 MGHDK and CDR2 SYGVNS. The receptor was isolated from a human donor in good health. The sequencing sample was made of CD8+ T cells sorted from blood. The rearrangement uses TRBV25-1 and TRBJ2-7, with 9 bases identical to TRBD2. The DNA of the CDR3 is TGTGCCAGCAGTGGCCCCGGGACTAGCTATTCCTACGAGCAGTACTTC. This encodes CASSGPGTSYSYEQYF.